Listed below are T cell receptor beta chains from one sample, sequenced in a study of T cells in Graves' hyperthyroidism and ophthalmopathy. TCRdb ran MiXCR on the multiplex PCR reads and lists one entry per CDR3 protein. In the table there are 700,000 or so distinct CDR3 sequences, around 17% of which are singletons. Material: blood. The source of these receptors is a young man with Graves' hyperthyroidism. Each CDR3 is given with its conserved first and last residue. The D gene is left open where the match is weak. Size is omitted from some rows. Given values are once, few, many or a class for expanded clones.

j_call,clone_size,v_call,d_call,cdr3_nt,cdr3_aa
TRBJ2-4,NA,TRBV15,NA,TGTGCCACCAGCAGAGGAACAGCGACAGCCAAAAACATTCAGTACTTC,CATSRGTATAKNIQYF
TRBJ2-5,NA,TRBV30,TRBD2,TGTGCCTGGAGTATGCCGGGACTAGCGGGAGTTTTCGAGACCCAGTACTTC,CAWSMPGLAGVFETQYF
TRBJ2-7,few,TRBV19,NA,TGTGCCAGTAGTACTTTTGGCTTAGGTCTGAACTCCTACGAGCAGTACTTC,CASSTFGLGLNSYEQYF
TRBJ2-5,NA,TRBV28,NA,TGTGCCAGCAGTCCAAACCTTAGCGGTTCAGAATACTTC,CASSPNLSGSEYF
TRBJ1-6,many,TRBV2,TRBD1,TGTGCCAGCAGTTCGACAGGGAGGTACTCACCCCTCCACTTT,CASSSTGRYSPLHF
TRBJ2-3,few,TRBV7-2,NA,TGTGCCAGCAGCTTAGAGGGGATTAGCTTGGATACGCAGTATTTT,CASSLEGISLDTQYF
TRBJ1-4,NA,TRBV6-2/TRBV6-3,NA,TGTGCCAGCAGCTCAGGGGAACAGGAAAAACTGTTTTTT,CASSSGEQEKLFF
TRBJ2-5,few,TRBV28,NA,TGTGCCAGCAGTTTATTTTTCGTGGCCAAATCGGGTCATCGCCACCAGTACTTC,CASSLFFVAKSGHRHQYF
TRBJ2-1,few,TRBV5-4,TRBD2,TGTGCCAGCAGCGCAAGCGGGAGCTCCTACAATGAGCAGCTCTTC,CASSASGSSYNEQLF
TRBJ1-5,many,TRBV30,NA,TGTGCCTGGAGCCCGGGCAGGTATCAGCCCCAGCATTTT,CAWSPGRYQPQHF
TRBJ2-7,many,TRBV28,NA,TGTGCCAGCAGTCCGGACCGGAGTAGGCACGAGCAGTACTTC,CASSPDRSRHEQYF
TRBJ2-3,many,TRBV29-1,NA,TGCAGCGTTGAAGATCCTGGTCCCTTTCGCACAGATACGCAGTATTTT,CSVEDPGPFRTDTQYF
TRBJ2-7,NA,TRBV15,NA,TGTGCCACCAGCAGAGAGGGTACGTACGAGCAGTACTTC,CATSREGTYEQYF
TRBJ2-3,NA,TRBV20-1,TRBD1,TGCAGTACTAGAGACTCCGGGACAGGGAGGGGAGATACGCAGTATTTT,CSTRDSGTGRGDTQYF
TRBJ2-2,NA,TRBV9,NA,TGTGCCAGCAGCGTAGGGAGATCGGGGGTGAACACCGGGGAGCTGTTTTTT,CASSVGRSGVNTGELFF
TRBJ1-4,NA,TRBV5-1,NA,TGCGCCAGCAGCTTGGCCCCGGGGGGTAATGAAAAACTGTTTTTT,CASSLAPGGNEKLFF
TRBJ2-1,many,TRBV7-8,TRBD2,TGTGCCAGCAGCTTAGCTGGACTAGCGGGAGGAGAATACAATGAGCAGTTCTTC,CASSLAGLAGGEYNEQFF
TRBJ2-7,many,TRBV2,NA,TGTGCCAGCAGGTTTCTGAGGGGGGAGCAGTACTTC,CASRFLRGEQYF
TRBJ2-3,many,TRBV20-1,TRBD1,TGCAGTGCTAGAGATAGGATTGGACAGGGCACAGATACGCAGTATTTT,CSARDRIGQGTDTQYF
TRBJ2-7,few,TRBV9,TRBD2,TGTGCCAGCAGCGCGAGAGCGGGACCCAACTACGAGCAGTACTTC,CASSARAGPNYEQYF
TRBJ1-5,few,TRBV6-1,TRBD1,TGTGCCAGCAGGTCAGGGGGCGTTCAGCCCCAGCATTTT,CASRSGGVQPQHF
TRBJ1-5,few,TRBV15,NA,TGTGCCACCAGCAGAGATGACCAGCGGATACATTTT,CATSRDDQRIHF
TRBJ2-7,NA,TRBV7-9,TRBD2,TGTGCCAGCAGCCCCCCTTTGCGGGAGGATCGCGAGCAGTACTTC,CASSPPLREDREQYF
TRBJ2-1,many,TRBV28,NA,TGTGCCAGCAGTTTACCCGGACTTAACAATGAGCAGTTCTTC,CASSLPGLNNEQFF
TRBJ1-3,once,TRBV6-1,NA,TGTGCCAGCAGCACGACAAACTCTGGAAACACCATATATTTT,CASSTTNSGNTIYF
TRBJ1-1,few,TRBV10-3,NA,TGTGCCATCAGTTCGATAAGGACGGGGCAGGTGTGGGCTTTCTTT,CAISSIRTGQVWAFF
TRBJ2-7,NA,TRBV18,NA,TGTGCCAGCTCCCTTTCGGACAGTCACGAGCAGTACTTC,CASSLSDSHEQYF
TRBJ2-7,NA,TRBV7-9,TRBD2,TGTGCCAGCAGCCTGACTAGCGGGATGAGCTCCTACGAGCAGTACTTC,CASSLTSGMSSYEQYF
TRBJ1-5,many,TRBV3-1,NA,TGTGCCAGCAGCCAATGCAGGGATCTCAGGCAGCCCCAGCATTTT,CASSQCRDLRQPQHF
TRBJ1-4,many,TRBV12-3/TRBV12-4,NA,TGTGCCAGCAGTTTTTCCTCCCGGGGTCGGGCTAATGAAAAACTGTTTTTT,CASSFSSRGRANEKLFF
TRBJ2-5,many,TRBV29-1,TRBD1,TGCAGCGTTAGGACAGGGCTACAAGAGACCCAGTACTTC,CSVRTGLQETQYF
TRBJ2-3,many,TRBV11-1,TRBD1,TGTGCCAGCAGCAGAACAGGGGATGGAGATACGCAGTATTTT,CASSRTGDGDTQYF
TRBJ2-5,NA,TRBV28,TRBD2,TGTGCCAGCAGCCACGCCGGGACTAGGGAAGAGACCCAGTACTTC,CASSHAGTREETQYF
TRBJ2-7,many,TRBV6-2/TRBV6-3,NA,TGTGCCAGCACCCCAGACAGTAATACCGAGCAGTACTTC,CASTPDSNTEQYF
TRBJ2-7,NA,TRBV12-3/TRBV12-4,TRBD2,TGTGCCAGCAGAGCTCCGGGACTAGCGGGAGATCGTGAGCAGTACTTC,CASRAPGLAGDREQYF
TRBJ1-4,few,TRBV12-3/TRBV12-4,NA,TGTGCCAGCAGTCTGGGGTCGGCTAGTGAAAAACTGTTTTTT,CASSLGSASEKLFF
TRBJ2-2,NA,TRBV10-3,NA,TGTGCCATCAGTGAGCATCGGACAAACACCCGGGAGCTGTTTTTT,CAISEHRTNTRELFF
TRBJ2-3,NA,TRBV20-1,NA,TGCAGTACTAGACAACTACAATACACAGATACGCAGTATTTT,CSTRQLQYTDTQYF
TRBJ2-1,many,TRBV2,TRBD1,TGTGCCAGCAATTTATGGGACAGGTTAGACAATGAGCAGTTCTTC,CASNLWDRLDNEQFF
TRBJ2-6,NA,TRBV6-2/TRBV6-3,NA,TGTGCCAGCGCCTCTTACCAGGCCAACGTCCTGACTTTC,CASASYQANVLTF
TRBJ1-5,once,TRBV9,NA,TGTGCCAGCAGCTCAGGTGGGGGAGTAGGACAGCCCCAGCATTTT,CASSSGGGVGQPQHF
TRBJ2-3,NA,TRBV7-8,TRBD1,TGTGCCAGCAGCTACCGGACAGGGGATTGGCCAGATACGCAGTATTTT,CASSYRTGDWPDTQYF
TRBJ2-1,few,TRBV11-1,TRBD2,TGTGCCAGCAGCTTAGCTGGAGCTAGCGGGATCAATGAGCAGTTCTTC,CASSLAGASGINEQFF
TRBJ1-2,many,TRBV15,TRBD1,TGTGCCACCAGCAGAGACTATCTCCAGGGGGACTATGGCTACACCTTC,CATSRDYLQGDYGYTF
TRBJ2-7,NA,TRBV18,TRBD2,TGTGCCAGCTCACCTTCCGGGACTAGCGGGAGGGCAAAATTCTACGAGCAGTACTTC,CASSPSGTSGRAKFYEQYF
TRBJ1-2,few,TRBV12-3/TRBV12-4,NA,TGTGCCAGCAGTTCTGAATGGCCCCATGGCTACACCTTC,CASSSEWPHGYTF
TRBJ2-3,few,TRBV29-1,NA,TGCAGCGTTGAAGCGGGGACAGATACGCAGTATTTT,CSVEAGTDTQYF
TRBJ2-3,NA,TRBV2,NA,TGTGCCGGGCGGGACAGATTCACAGATACGCAGTATTTT,CAGRDRFTDTQYF
TRBJ2-2,NA,TRBV5-1,NA,TGCGCCAGCAGAAATCCCGGGGAGCTGTTTTTT,CASRNPGELFF
TRBJ2-5,many,TRBV10-3,NA,TGTGCCACCAGCTCGGCCTCCGGGGTGAAAGAGACCCAGTACTTC,CATSSASGVKETQYF
TRBJ1-2,NA,TRBV27,TRBD1,TGTGCCAGCAGTTTAAGGCCCGGGACAGGGCTACGTATCTATGGCTACACCTTC,CASSLRPGTGLRIYGYTF
TRBJ1-3,few,TRBV19,NA,TGTGCCAGTAGTCCGCGGGGAGGATTTACCTACTCTGGAAACACCATATATTTT,CASSPRGGFTYSGNTIYF
TRBJ2-6,few,TRBV5-6,NA,TGTGCCAGCAGCTTGGTCGGGGTCAGGTCTGGGGCCAACGTCCTGACTTTC,CASSLVGVRSGANVLTF
TRBJ2-3,NA,TRBV20-1,TRBD2,TGCAGTGCTGGGACTAGCCGCACAGATACGCAGTATTTT,CSAGTSRTDTQYF
TRBJ2-7,many,TRBV15,TRBD2,TGTGCCACCAGTCAAGAGAGGGGACTAGCGGGTTCCTACGAGCAGTACTTC,CATSQERGLAGSYEQYF
TRBJ2-3,many,TRBV2,NA,TGTGCCAGCACGGAGCAGGATACGCAGTATTTT,CASTEQDTQYF
TRBJ2-3,NA,TRBV27,TRBD2,TGTGCCAGCAGTTCGACCGGGGACTATTATACGCAGTATTTT,CASSSTGDYYTQYF
TRBJ2-3,many,TRBV29-1,TRBD2,TGCAGCGTTGTTGAAAGCGGGAGGGCTGTGACAGATACGCAGTATTTT,CSVVESGRAVTDTQYF
TRBJ2-1,many,TRBV18,TRBD2,TGTGCCAGCTCACCCCTAGCGGGATCCAATGAGCAGTTCTTC,CASSPLAGSNEQFF